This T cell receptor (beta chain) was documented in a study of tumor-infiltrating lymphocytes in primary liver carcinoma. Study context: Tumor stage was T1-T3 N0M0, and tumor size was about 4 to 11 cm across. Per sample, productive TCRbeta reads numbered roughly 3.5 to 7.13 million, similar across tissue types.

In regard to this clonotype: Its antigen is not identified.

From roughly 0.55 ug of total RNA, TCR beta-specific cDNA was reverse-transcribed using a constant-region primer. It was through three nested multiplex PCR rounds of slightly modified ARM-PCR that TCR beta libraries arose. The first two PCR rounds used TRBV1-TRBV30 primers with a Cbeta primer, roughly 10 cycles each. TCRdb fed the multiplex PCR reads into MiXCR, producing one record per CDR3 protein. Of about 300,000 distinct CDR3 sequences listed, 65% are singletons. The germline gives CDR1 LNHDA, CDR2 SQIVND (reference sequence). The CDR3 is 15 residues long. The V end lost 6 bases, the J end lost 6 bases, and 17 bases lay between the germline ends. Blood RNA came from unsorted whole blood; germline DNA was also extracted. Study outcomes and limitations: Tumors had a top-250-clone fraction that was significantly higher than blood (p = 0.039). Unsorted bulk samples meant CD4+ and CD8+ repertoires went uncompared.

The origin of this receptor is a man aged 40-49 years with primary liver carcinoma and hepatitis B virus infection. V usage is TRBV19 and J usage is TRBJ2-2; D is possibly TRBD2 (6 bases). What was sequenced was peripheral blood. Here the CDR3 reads CASRFVGGRAGELFF. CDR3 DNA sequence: TGTGCCAGTAGGTTCGTGGGAGGTCGGGCCGGGGAGCTGTTTTTT.